The rows below give T cell receptor beta chains drawn from one sample of a study of human T cells and chemical hapten exposure. TCRdb passed the RACE reads through MiXCR, listing each CDR3 protein once. The repertoire includes under 50,000 distinct CDR3 sequences, about 3.7% of them detected once, and about 6% sits in the top ten. Sequencing was carried out using whole blood. The receptors stem from a human donor in good health. Some clones in this sample may be carry-over from other donors' samples. Both conserved end residues are part of each CDR3. D genes are given only for firm matches. Clone size appears in some rows only: once, few, many, or a class for an expanded clone.

D gene | J gene | V gene | clone size | CDR3 DNA | CDR3 protein
- | TRBJ1-1 | TRBV29-1 | many | TGCAGCGTGACCCCAGCGAACACTGAAGCTTTCTTT | CSVTPANTEAFF
- | TRBJ2-5 | TRBV11-2 | many | TGTGCCAGCAGCTCCTTTGACTCGTACCAAGAGACCCAGTACTTC | CASSSFDSYQETQYF
- | TRBJ2-3 | TRBV21-1 | many | TGTGCCAGCAGCAAAGCCAGCACAGATACGCAGTATTTT | CASSKASTDTQYF
TRBD1 | TRBJ1-4 | TRBV7-9 | - | TGTGCCAGCAGCTCCGACAGGGTCCCTAATGAAAAACTGTTTTTT | CASSSDRVPNEKLFF
- | TRBJ1-2 | TRBV29-1 | few | TGCAGCGTTGAAGAGGACAGACTCAACTATGGCTACACCTTC | CSVEEDRLNYGYTF
- | TRBJ2-1 | TRBV29-1 | many | TGCAGCGTTGCTGAGTTGGCGGGAAGGGGTGAGCAGTTCTTC | CSVAELAGRGEQFF
- | TRBJ2-5 | TRBV14 | many | TGTGCCAGCAGCCAGGTTGGGGTGGCCCAGTACTTC | CASSQVGVAQYF
- | TRBJ2-7 | TRBV10-3 | few | TGTGCCATCAGCCCAGGACAGTACGGGGAGCAGTACTTC | CAISPGQYGEQYF
TRBD2 | TRBJ2-3 | TRBV29-1 | - | TGCAGCGTTGTGCCTAGCGGGAGTCTAGATACGCAGTATTTT | CSVVPSGSLDTQYF
- | TRBJ2-3 | TRBV21-1 | many | TGTGCCAGCAGCAATATTACACCTCCGAAGGCAGATACGCAGTATTTT | CASSNITPPKADTQYF
TRBD2 | TRBJ2-7 | TRBV12-3/TRBV12-4 | - | TGTGCCAGTAGCCCCTGGACTAGCGGGAGGGACGGGCAGTACTTC | CASSPWTSGRDGQYF
- | TRBJ2-1 | TRBV28 | many | TGTGCCAGCAGTGATATTAGCAAGGTTGGCTACAATGAGCAGTTCTTC | CASSDISKVGYNEQFF
- | TRBJ2-3 | TRBV14 | few | TGTGCCAGCAGCCAAGTTCCATCCACAGATACGCAGTATTTT | CASSQVPSTDTQYF
- | TRBJ2-2 | TRBV7-3 | many | TGTGCCAGCAGCTTAATAGGGGCGACGAACACCGGGGAGCTGTTTTTT | CASSLIGATNTGELFF
- | TRBJ2-4 | TRBV12-3/TRBV12-4 | many | TGTGCCAGCAGTTTATTTCTCGGGGGTCAGTCCAAAAACATTCAGTACTTC | CASSLFLGGQSKNIQYF
- | TRBJ1-5 | TRBV12-3/TRBV12-4 | - | TGTGCCAGCAGTCCGGGCCCCAATCAGCCCCAGCATTTT | CASSPGPNQPQHF
- | TRBJ1-6 | TRBV12-3/TRBV12-4 | - | TGTGCCAGCAGTCCAGACACCGCTACCTATAATTCACCCCTCCACTTT | CASSPDTATYNSPLHF
- | TRBJ2-1 | TRBV2 | many | TGTGCCAGCAGTGAAAAAGTGACCCTCAATGAGCAGTTCTTC | CASSEKVTLNEQFF
TRBD1 | TRBJ2-7 | TRBV7-2 | many | TGTGCCAGCAGCTTAGCTAACAGGGGCACCTACGAGCAGTACTTC | CASSLANRGTYEQYF
- | TRBJ2-7 | TRBV5-4 | - | TGTGCCAGCAGCTCCAGACTAGGCCCGAGCTCCTACGAGCAGTACTTC | CASSSRLGPSSYEQYF
TRBD2 | TRBJ2-3 | TRBV10-3 | many | TGTGCCACCGCCGGGACTAGCGGGAGGGCCCCAGATACGCAGTATTTT | CATAGTSGRAPDTQYF
- | TRBJ1-5 | TRBV6-5 | many | TGTGCCAGCAGTCGGGGGGGCCCATATAGCAATCAGCCCCAGCATTTT | CASSRGGPYSNQPQHF
- | TRBJ2-3 | TRBV7-3 | many | TGTGCCAGCAGCCGAGATCGACTTGCGGCCAGCACAGATACGCAGTATTTT | CASSRDRLAASTDTQYF
TRBD2 | TRBJ2-1 | TRBV20-1 | many | TGCAGTGCTAGCGCGACTAGCGGGAGGTACAATGAGCAGTTCTTC | CSASATSGRYNEQFF
- | TRBJ2-3 | TRBV4-1 | many | TGCGCCAGCAGCCCGCTCGGGGAAGGATCCACAGATACGCAGTATTTT | CASSPLGEGSTDTQYF
TRBD1 | TRBJ1-5 | TRBV7-9 | many | TGTGCCAGCAGCCATGCGGGACAGCGTGATCAGCCCCAGCATTTT | CASSHAGQRDQPQHF
- | TRBJ1-1 | TRBV7-9 | many | TGTGCCAGCAGCCCTAGCCTGAACACTGAAGCTTTCTTT | CASSPSLNTEAFF
- | TRBJ2-3 | TRBV29-1 | many | TGCAGCGTGGGCCCAGATGGGGGAGATACGCAGTATTTT | CSVGPDGGDTQYF
- | TRBJ1-2 | TRBV28 | - | TGTGCCAGCAGTTTGCGAGGTTATGGCTACACCTTC | CASSLRGYGYTF
- | TRBJ1-6 | TRBV12-3/TRBV12-4 | few | TGTGCCAGCAGTGGCAGGGGTCGGGATAATTCACCCCTCCACTTT | CASSGRGRDNSPLHF
- | TRBJ1-2 | TRBV27 | - | TGTGCCAGCAGTTTACAGGGTATCGGGTACTATGGCTACACCTTC | CASSLQGIGYYGYTF
TRBD2 | TRBJ2-1 | TRBV5-1 | many | TGCGCCAGCAGCCCTAGCGGGAGGCTCTACAATGAGCAGTTCTTC | CASSPSGRLYNEQFF
- | TRBJ1-2 | TRBV20-1 | many | TGCAGTGCTAGAGATTTGGCAGCCTATGGCTACACCTTC | CSARDLAAYGYTF
- | TRBJ2-6 | TRBV6-5 | few | TGTGCCAGCAGCCCCGGCAGGGGGGATTCTGGGGCCAACGTCCTGACTTTC | CASSPGRGDSGANVLTF
TRBD1 | TRBJ2-1 | TRBV5-4 | many | TGTGCCAGCAGCATTGACAGGGGGTACCACAATGAGCAGTTCTTC | CASSIDRGYHNEQFF
TRBD2 | TRBJ2-1 | TRBV28 | many | TGTGCCAGCAGTTTATGGGCTAGCGGGAGGGAGCAGTTCTTC | CASSLWASGREQFF
- | TRBJ2-7 | TRBV2 | many | TGTGCCAGCAGTGAACTCCCCCCCAGGAATTACGAGCAGTACTTC | CASSELPPRNYEQYF
TRBD1 | TRBJ1-1 | TRBV7-8 | many | TGTGCCAGCAGCAAAAAAGATGGACAGGGTATGGGAACTCGGGGACGCCACACTGAAGCTTTCTTT | CASSKKDGQGMGTRGRHTEAFF
- | TRBJ2-5 | TRBV28 | many | TGTGCCAGCAGTCCACTGAACCAAGAGACCCAGTACTTC | CASSPLNQETQYF
- | TRBJ2-4 | TRBV2 | many | TGTGCCAGCAGGTCGCCAAACATTCAGTACTTC | CASRSPNIQYF
- | TRBJ1-1 | TRBV13 | - | TGTGCCAGCAGCTTAGGGGGGACACCGAACACTGAAGCTTTCTTT | CASSLGGTPNTEAFF
- | TRBJ2-7 | TRBV4-2 | - | TGTGCCAGCAGCCAAGCCTACGAGCAGTACTTC | CASSQAYEQYF
- | TRBJ2-1 | TRBV27 | few | TGTGCCACCAGCAGGGGATACGGGAGCCTCGCCAATGAGCAGTTCTTC | CATSRGYGSLANEQFF
TRBD1 | TRBJ1-1 | TRBV4-2 | many | TGTGCCAGCAGCCAAGAGGTCCGGGCGACAGGGGGCTGGAGGACTGAAGCTTTCTTT | CASSQEVRATGGWRTEAFF
TRBD1 | TRBJ2-7 | TRBV6-6 | many | TGTGCCAGCAGCCCTACAGGGGTCGAGCAGTACTTC | CASSPTGVEQYF
- | TRBJ1-3 | TRBV2 | many | TGTGCCAGCACGGAGGCCCGACAGTTTAGCTCTGGAAACACCATATATTTT | CASTEARQFSSGNTIYF
- | TRBJ1-1 | TRBV6-5 | few | TGTGCCAGCAGTTCGGGATTTGAAGCTTTCTTT | CASSSGFEAFF
- | TRBJ2-1 | TRBV4-1 | many | TGCGCCAGCAGCCTCCTCAAGGACCTCTTCAATGAGCAGTTCTTC | CASSLLKDLFNEQFF
TRBD2 | TRBJ2-3 | TRBV19 | - | TGTGCCAGTAGGAGCGGGACTAGCGGCACAGATACGCAGTATTTT | CASRSGTSGTDTQYF
- | TRBJ1-6 | TRBV4-1 | few | TGCGCCAGCAGCCAAGTCGGCAATTCACCCCTCCACTTT | CASSQVGNSPLHF
- | TRBJ2-1 | TRBV5-1 | many | TGCGCCAGCAACTTAGGGTATGAGCAGTTCTTC | CASNLGYEQFF
TRBD1 | TRBJ2-3 | TRBV27 | many | TGTGCCAGCTCAGTTGGGACAGTAACCCGAGATACGCAGTATTTT | CASSVGTVTRDTQYF
TRBD1 | TRBJ1-5 | TRBV5-6 | many | TGTGCCAGCAGTTCCGGGACAGGGCGAGGGTTTCAGCATTTT | CASSSGTGRGFQHF
TRBD1 | TRBJ1-4 | TRBV6-2/TRBV6-3 | - | TGTGCCAGCATCGCAGGGGGCGATCCCAATGAAAAACTGTTTTTT | CASIAGGDPNEKLFF
- | TRBJ2-7 | TRBV12-3/TRBV12-4 | many | TGTGCCAGCGGGGGCAGGGGACCCTACGAGCAGTACTTC | CASGGRGPYEQYF
TRBD1 | TRBJ2-6 | TRBV7-8 | - | TGTGCCAGCAGCTTAGCAGGGGGCGATCAATGGCGATCTGGGGCCAACGTCCTGACTTTC | CASSLAGGDQWRSGANVLTF
- | TRBJ2-5 | TRBV24-1 | many | TGTGCCACCAGTGATTGGGGCGAGGACCAGTACTTC | CATSDWGEDQYF